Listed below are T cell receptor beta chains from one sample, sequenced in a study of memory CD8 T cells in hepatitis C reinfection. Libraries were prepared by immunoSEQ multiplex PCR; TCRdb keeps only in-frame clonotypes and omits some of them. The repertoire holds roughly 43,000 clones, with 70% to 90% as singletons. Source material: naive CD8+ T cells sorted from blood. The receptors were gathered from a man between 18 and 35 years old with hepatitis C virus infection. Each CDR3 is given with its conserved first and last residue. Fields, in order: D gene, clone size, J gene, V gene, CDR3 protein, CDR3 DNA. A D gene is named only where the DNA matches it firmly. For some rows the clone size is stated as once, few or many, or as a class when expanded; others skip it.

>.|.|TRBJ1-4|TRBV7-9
CASSPPYIGTEREKLFF
TGTGCCAGCAGCCCCCCTTATATTGGAACAGAACGTGAAAAACTGTTTTTT
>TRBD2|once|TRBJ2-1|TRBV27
CASSPTSGRSHEQFF
TGTGCCAGCAGCCCAACTAGCGGGAGGTCCCATGAGCAGTTCTTC
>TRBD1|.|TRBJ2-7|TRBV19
CASSITGQTYEQYF
TGTGCCAGTAGTATAACGGGACAGACTTACGAGCAGTACTTC
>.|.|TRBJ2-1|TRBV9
CASSPLAPNEQFF
TGTGCCAGCAGCCCATTGGCACCCAATGAGCAGTTCTTC
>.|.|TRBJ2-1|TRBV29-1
CSVRASSSNEQFF
TGCAGCGTAAGGGCTAGCAGTAGCAATGAGCAGTTCTTC
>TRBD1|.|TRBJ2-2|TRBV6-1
CASSGTGAGELFF
TGTGCCAGCAGTGGGACAGGGGCCGGGGAGCTGTTTTTT
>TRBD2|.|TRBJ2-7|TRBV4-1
CASSRSLANEQYF
TGCGCCAGCAGCCGCTCACTAGCGAACGAGCAGTACTTC
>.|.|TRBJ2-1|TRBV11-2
CASSAHSQSYNEQFF
TGTGCCAGCAGCGCCCACTCACAGAGCTACAATGAGCAGTTCTTC
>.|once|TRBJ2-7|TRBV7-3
CASSLDSGMAYEQYF
TGTGCCAGCAGCTTAGATTCGGGAATGGCCTACGAGCAGTACTTC
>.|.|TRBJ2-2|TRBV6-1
CASSRGGTGELFF
TGTGCCAGCAGTAGGGGAGGAACCGGGGAGCTGTTTTTT
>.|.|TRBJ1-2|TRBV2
CASSEVMAGDTYGYTF
TGTGCCAGCAGTGAAGTAATGGCAGGTGATACCTATGGCTACACCTTC
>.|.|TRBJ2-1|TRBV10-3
CAISESGNALGGINEQFF
TGTGCCATCAGTGAGTCAGGAAATGCCCTTGGCGGGATTAATGAGCAGTTCTTC
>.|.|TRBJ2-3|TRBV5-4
CASILRGTDTQYF
TGTGCCAGCATTCTCCGGGGCACAGATACGCAGTATTTT
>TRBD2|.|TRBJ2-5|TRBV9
CASSVAGGPETQYF
TGTGCCAGCAGCGTAGCGGGGGGGCCCGAGACCCAGTACTTC
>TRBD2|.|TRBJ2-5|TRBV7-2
CASSPALAGGRETQYF
TGTGCCAGCAGCCCCGCACTAGCGGGGGGGCGGGAGACCCAGTACTTC
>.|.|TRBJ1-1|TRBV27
CASSLNPTVTEAFF
TGTGCCAGCAGTTTAAACCCTACTGTCACTGAAGCTTTCTTT
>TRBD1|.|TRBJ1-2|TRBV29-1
CSVPGQGSGNYGYTF
TGCAGTGTTCCGGGACAGGGATCTGGGAACTATGGCTACACCTTT
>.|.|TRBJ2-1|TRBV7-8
CASSLGWQTYNEQFF
TGTGCCAGCAGCTTAGGTTGGCAGACCTACAATGAGCAGTTCTTC
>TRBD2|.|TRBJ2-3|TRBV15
CATSGGLEADTQYF
TGTGCCACCAGCGGGGGACTAGAGGCAGATACGCAGTATTTT
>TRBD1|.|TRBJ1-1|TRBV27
CASSSRGSLNTEAFF
TGTGCCAGCAGTAGCAGGGGGAGCTTGAACACTGAAGCTTTCTTT
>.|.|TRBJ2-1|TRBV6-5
CASSSGASGDNEQFF
TGTGCCAGCAGTTCAGGGGCGTCGGGTGATAATGAGCAGTTCTTC
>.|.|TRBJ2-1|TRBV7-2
CASRSNLAFEQFF
TGTGCCAGCAGGAGCAACCTAGCGTTTGAGCAGTTCTTC
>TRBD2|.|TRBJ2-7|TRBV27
CASSPTGTSGYEQYF
TGTGCCAGCAGTCCAACCGGGACTAGCGGCTACGAGCAGTACTTC
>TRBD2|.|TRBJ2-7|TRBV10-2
CASTPPGTRIHEQYF
TGCGCCAGCACCCCTCCAGGGACTAGAATCCACGAGCAGTACTTC
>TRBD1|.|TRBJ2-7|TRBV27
CASSSRDSAYEQYF
TGTGCCAGCAGTTCACGGGACAGCGCCTACGAGCAGTACTTC
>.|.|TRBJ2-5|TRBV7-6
CASSLAFEEETQYF
TGTGCCAGCAGCTTAGCGTTCGAGGAAGAGACCCAGTACTTC
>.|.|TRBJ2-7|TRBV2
CASSSGTPYEQYF
TGTGCCAGCAGTTCCGGGACTCCCTACGAGCAGTACTTC
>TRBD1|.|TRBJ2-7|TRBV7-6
CASSGGQGRDKQYF
TGTGCCAGCAGCGGGGGACAGGGGAGGGACAAGCAGTACTTC
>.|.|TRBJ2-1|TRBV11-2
CATHGVAANEQFF
TGTGCAACGCACGGGGTAGCCGCTAATGAGCAGTTCTTC
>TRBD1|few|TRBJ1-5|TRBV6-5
CASSQGGNQPQHF
TGTGCCAGCAGTCAGGGGGGCAATCAGCCCCAGCATTTT
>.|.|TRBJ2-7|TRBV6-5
CASSSSASYEQYF
TGTGCCAGCAGTAGCAGCGCTTCCTACGAGCAGTACTTC
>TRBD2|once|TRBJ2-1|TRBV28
CASSFSPGLSTYNEQFF
TGTGCCAGCAGTTTCTCCCCGGGACTATCGACCTACAATGAGCAGTTCTTC
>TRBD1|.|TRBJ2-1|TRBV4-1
CASSPGQPNEQFF
TGCGCCAGCAGCCCGGGACAGCCCAATGAGCAGTTCTTC
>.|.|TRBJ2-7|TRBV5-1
CASTPGSQGMYEQYF
TGCGCCAGCACCCCGGGGAGTCAGGGGATGTACGAGCAGTACTTC
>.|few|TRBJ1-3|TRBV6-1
CASSESSSSGNTIYF
TGTGCCAGCAGTGAATCGAGTAGCTCTGGAAACACCATATATTTT
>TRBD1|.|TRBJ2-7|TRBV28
CASSRQGALEVQYF
TGTGCCAGCAGCAGACAGGGGGCGCTTGAGGTGCAGTACTTC
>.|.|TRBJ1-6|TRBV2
CASSDSGSPLHF
TGTGCCAGCAGTGATTCAGGCTCTCCCCTCCACTTT
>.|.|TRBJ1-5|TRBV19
CASSIDQAGDQPQHF
TGTGCCAGTAGTATAGATCAGGCGGGGGATCAGCCCCAGCATTTT
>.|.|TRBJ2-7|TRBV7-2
CASSLLGTHGDEQYF
TGTGCCAGCAGCTTATTGGGGACTCACGGGGACGAGCAGTACTTC
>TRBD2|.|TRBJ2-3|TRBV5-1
CASSLTFSSGDTQYF
TGCGCCAGCAGCTTGACTTTCTCTAGCGGTGATACGCAGTATTTT
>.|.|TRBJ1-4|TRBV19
CAKLDVGAGEKLFF
TGTGCCAAGCTCGACGTGGGGGCAGGTGAAAAACTGTTTTTT
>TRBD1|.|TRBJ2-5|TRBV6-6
CASSYQDRGQETQYF
TGTGCCAGCAGTTACCAGGACAGGGGTCAAGAGACCCAGTACTTC
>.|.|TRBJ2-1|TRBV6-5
CASSYTGTKYEQFF
TGTGCCAGCAGTTACACCGGGACAAAATATGAGCAGTTCTTC